Each of the 7 T cell receptor beta chains below was sequenced from the same sample in a study of shared clonotypes between healthy human individuals. Measured with immunoSEQ multiplex PCR; TCRdb has only the in-frame clones, and not every one. This table has roughly 760,000 clones, around 67% appearing once. Sequencing input: memory CD4+ T cells sorted from blood. Subset given: CD45RA-negative fraction. The receptors originated from a woman aged 25 to 39 in good health.

J is TRBJ2-2 and V is TRBV2; 7 nucleotides agree with TRBD1. Trimming cost V 7 bases and J 2 bases; bases outside gene matches: 4. This CDR3 has 14 amino acids. Germline V gene data show CDR1 as SNHLY and CDR2 as FYNNEI. The CDR3 is CASNRQGNTGELFF. The CDR3 DNA follows: TGTGCCAGCAATCGACAGGGTAACACCGGGGAGCTGTTTTTT.

The chain is built from TRBV10-2 and TRBJ2-7; D gene uncertain. Germline V gene data show CDR1 as WSHSY and CDR2 as SAAADI. The CDR3 covers 12 residues. V was shortened by 5 bases and J by 4 bases, with 9 bases between the two germline ends. The CDR3 loop is CASSRTQYEQYF. The CDR3 region has the DNA TGCGCCAGCAGTCGAACTCAATACGAGCAGTACTTC.

This clone was counted many times. Other DNA sequences from this sample encode an identical CDR3 as well. The rearrangement joins TRBV6-5 to TRBJ2-7, with 12 nucleotides matching TRBD1. The CDR3 length is 14 residues. The V gene end was trimmed by 6 bases and the J gene end by 4 bases; junction bases not matched to a gene: 4. Germline V gene lookup returns CDR1 MNHEY and CDR2 SVGAGI. In DNA form, the CDR3 reads TGTGCCAGCAGCCGGGGACAGGGGGCGTACGAGCAGTACTTC. Translated, it gives CASSRGQGAYEQYF.

J is TRBJ2-7 and V is TRBV6-5, with D perhaps given as TRBD1 or TRBD2 (5 bases each). Germline V gives CDR1 MNHEY, CDR2 SVGAGI. With 5 bases removed from V and 0 bases from J, the gap between germline ends came to 8 bases. This CDR3 contains 13 residues. The CDR3 bases are TGTGCCAGCAGTGGGACGACCTCCTACGAGCAGTACTTC. This translates into CASSGTTSYEQYF.

This chain connects TRBV7-3 to TRBJ2-5; 8 positions agree with TRBD1. Germline CDR1 reads SGHTA; CDR2 reads FQGTGA. This CDR3 spans 13 amino acids. The V gene end was trimmed by 5 bases and the J gene end by 3 bases; junction bases not matched to a gene: 2. CDR3 residues: CASSPQGEETQYF. The CDR3 region has the DNA TGTGCCAGCAGCCCACAGGGGGAAGAGACCCAGTACTTC.

This clone has a handful of counts. The rearrangement joins TRBV10-2 to TRBJ2-6; no clear D. Trimming shortened V by 3 bases and J by 2 bases, and 2 bases separated the two germline ends. Germline CDR1 is WSHSY and CDR2 is SAAADI. The CDR3 is 13 amino acids. CDR3 nucleotides: TGCGCCAGCAGTGATCCTGGGGCCAACGTCCTGACTTTC. Protein product: CASSDPGANVLTF.

This clone occurred a few times. This specimen includes other DNA sequences encoding the same CDR3. The chain combines TRBV30 with TRBJ1-2; no clear D. The V end lost 3 bases, the J end lost 2 bases, and 7 bases lay between the germline ends. Germline values: CDR1 GTSNPN, CDR2 SVGIG (reference sequence). This CDR3 is 12 amino acids long. The CDR3, as DNA: TGTGCCTGGAGCGCTGGGAACTATGGCTACACCTTC. It encodes CAWSAGNYGYTF. Filled out from reference TRBV30 and TRBJ1-2, the complete variable domain reads SQTIHQWPATLVQPVGSPLSLECTVEGTSNPNLYWYRQAAGRGLQLLFYSVGIGQISSEVPQNLSASRPQDRQFILSSKKLLLSDSGFYLCAWSAGNYGYTFGSGTRLTVV.